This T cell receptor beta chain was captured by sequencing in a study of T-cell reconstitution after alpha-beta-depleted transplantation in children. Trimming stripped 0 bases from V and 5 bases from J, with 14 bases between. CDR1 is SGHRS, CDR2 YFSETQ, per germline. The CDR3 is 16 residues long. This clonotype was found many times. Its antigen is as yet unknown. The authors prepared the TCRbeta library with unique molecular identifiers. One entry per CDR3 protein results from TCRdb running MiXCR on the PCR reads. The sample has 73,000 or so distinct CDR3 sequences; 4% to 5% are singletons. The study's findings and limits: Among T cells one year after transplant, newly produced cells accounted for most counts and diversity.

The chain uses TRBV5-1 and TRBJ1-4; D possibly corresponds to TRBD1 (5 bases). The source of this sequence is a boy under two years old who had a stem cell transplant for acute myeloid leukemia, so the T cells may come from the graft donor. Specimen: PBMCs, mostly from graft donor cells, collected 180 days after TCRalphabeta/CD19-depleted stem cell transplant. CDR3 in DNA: TGCGCCAGCAGCTTGGCTCCCGGGACGGCGAATGAAAAACTGTTTTTT. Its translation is CASSLAPGTANEKLFF.